Each of the 9 T cell receptor beta chains below was sequenced from the same sample in a study of cytomegalovirus exposure and HLA in healthy donors. With 60 Vbeta and 13 Jbeta primers, the PCR was carried out. Data came from immunoSEQ multiplex PCR; TCRdb stores just in-frame clones and leaves some out. This repertoire shows around 120,000 clones, 50% to 65% found once; its top ten account for around 4%. The sequencing sample was made of PBMCs. Receptors were obtained from a man under 40 in good health and CMV-seropositive.

This clone was seen a few times. The rearrangement links TRBV6-5 to TRBJ2-7; 9 nucleotides align to TRBD1. CDR3 length: 14 amino acids. J lost 5 bases, V lost 6 bases, and 8 bases had no gene match. Germline V gives CDR1 MNHEY, CDR2 SVGAGI. CDR3 sequence: CASRYRGLDDEQYF. CDR3 DNA sequence: TGTGCCAGCAGGTACAGGGGGCTCGACGACGAGCAGTACTTC.

This clone was observed a few times. The CDR3 DNA follows: TGTGCCAGCAGCTTTTCCGGGGACTATGGCTACACCTTC. Translating it yields CASSFSGDYGYTF. This chain links TRBV5-4 with TRBJ1-2; no clear D gene. Germline V gene lookup returns CDR1 SGHNT and CDR2 YYREEE (reference sequence). The CDR3 is 13 residues long. Trimming removed 2 bases from V and 3 bases from J, with 8 bases in between.

The chain couples TRBV27 to TRBJ1-1, with TRBD1 identical over 7 bases. Germline V gene data show CDR1 as MNHEY and CDR2 as SMNVEV (reference sequence). The CDR3 has 16 residues. The V and J ends lost 0 bases and 5 bases, in that order; junction bases with no gene match: 9. The CDR3 bases are TGTGCCAGCAGTTTATCGAGGGGGCTAGGCGGAACTGAAGCTTTCTTT. Its protein is CASSLSRGLGGTEAFF.

Of note for this clone: Other DNA variants within this sample encode the same CDR3. The chain is built from TRBV5-1 and TRBJ2-2; a possible D gene is TRBD1 (5 bases). This CDR3 is built from 14 residues. Trimming took 0 bases from V and 4 from J, leaving 7 bases between them. Per the germline V gene, CDR1 is SGHRS and CDR2 is YFSETQ. DNA for the CDR3: TGCGCCAGCAGCTTGGAGGGGCTCACCGGGGAGCTGTTTTTT. It translates to CASSLEGLTGELFF.

CDR3 DNA sequence: TGTGCCAGTAGTATTCGTTTGGACATCGGTAACACTGAAGCTTTCTTT. It is translated as CASSIRLDIGNTEAFF. J is TRBJ1-1 and V is TRBV19, with a weak D call TRBD1 (5 bases). Trimming left V 3 bases short and J 2 bases short, with 16 bases between. Germline assignment: CDR1 LNHDA and CDR2 SQIVND (reference sequence). This CDR3 region has 16 residues.

The chain couples TRBV5-1 to TRBJ2-2; D gene ambiguous. V gave up 4 bases and J gave up 9 bases, with 10 bases separating them. The CDR3 length is 12 residues. In germline, CDR1 is SGHRS, CDR2 YFSETQ. The CDR3 sequence: CASSPPARELFF. The CDR3 region has the DNA TGCGCCAGCAGCCCTCCAGCGAGGGAGCTGTTTTTT.

V is TRBV30 and J is TRBJ1-3; 7 positions match TRBD1. CDR3 length: 14 residues. The junction had 7 bases not matched to a gene; V was cut back by 8 bases and J by 0 bases. Germline CDR1 is GTSNPN and CDR2 is SVGIG (reference sequence). The CDR3 DNA sequence: TGTGCCCAAGATGACAGGGCCTCTGGAAACACCATATATTTT. It is translated as CAQDDRASGNTIYF.

There are a few counts of this clone. The rearrangement links TRBV6-5 to TRBJ1-2, with a tentative D call TRBD1 (5 bases). The CDR3 loop spans 14 amino acids. V lost 6 bases, J lost 5 bases, and 16 bases lay in between. Germline-derived CDR1 and CDR2 are MNHEY and SVGAGI. The CDR3 coding sequence is TGTGCCAGCAGAGCGGGACCCACCTCTTATGGCTACACCTTC. Its protein product is CASRAGPTSYGYTF.

V usage is TRBV28 and J usage is TRBJ2-2; 10 bases match TRBD2. Germline CDR1 reads MDHEN; CDR2 reads SYDVKM. The length of the CDR3 is 17 residues. Trimming removed 4 bases from V and 5 bases from J; junction bases left unmatched: 10. CDR3 sequence reads: CASSSPGTSVTTGELFF. For the CDR3, the DNA is TGTGCCAGCAGTTCTCCCGGGACTAGCGTAACTACCGGGGAGCTGTTTTTT.